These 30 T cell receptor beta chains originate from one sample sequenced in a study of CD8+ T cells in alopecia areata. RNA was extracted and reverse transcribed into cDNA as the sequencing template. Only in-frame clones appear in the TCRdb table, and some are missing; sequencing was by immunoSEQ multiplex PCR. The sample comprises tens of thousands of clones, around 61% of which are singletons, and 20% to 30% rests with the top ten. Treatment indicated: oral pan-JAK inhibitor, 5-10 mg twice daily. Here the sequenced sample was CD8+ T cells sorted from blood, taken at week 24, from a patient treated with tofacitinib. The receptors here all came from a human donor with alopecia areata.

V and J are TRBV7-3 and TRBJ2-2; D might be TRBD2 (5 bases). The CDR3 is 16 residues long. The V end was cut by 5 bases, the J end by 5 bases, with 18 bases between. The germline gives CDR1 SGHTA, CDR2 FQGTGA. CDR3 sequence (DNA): TGTGCCAGCAGCCCCCACCCGCGAGGGTGGACCGGGGAGCTGTTTTTT. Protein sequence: CASSPHPRGWTGELFF.

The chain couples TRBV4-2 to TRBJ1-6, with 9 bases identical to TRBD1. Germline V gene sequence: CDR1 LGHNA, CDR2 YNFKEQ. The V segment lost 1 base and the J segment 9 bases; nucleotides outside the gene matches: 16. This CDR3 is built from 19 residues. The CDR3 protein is CASSQAQLGQGWSSSPLHF. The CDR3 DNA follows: TGTGCCAGCAGCCAAGCCCAGTTGGGACAGGGTTGGTCTAGTTCACCCCTCCACTTT.

CDR3 residues: CASSLRVPQETQYF. CDR3 in DNA: TGTGCCAGCAGCTTACGGGTTCCCCAAGAGACCCAGTACTTC. The chain uses TRBV7-9 and TRBJ2-5; the D is unclear. Looked up from germline, CDR1 is SEHNR and CDR2 is FQNEAQ (reference sequence). This CDR3 has 14 amino acids. The germline V and J ends were trimmed by 2 bases and 1 base, with 8 bases remaining between them.

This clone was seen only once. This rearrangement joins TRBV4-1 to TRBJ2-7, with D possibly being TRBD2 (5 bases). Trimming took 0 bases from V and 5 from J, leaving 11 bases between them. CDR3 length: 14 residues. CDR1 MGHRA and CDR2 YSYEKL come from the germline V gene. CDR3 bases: TGCGCCAGCAGCCAAGAAGGAATGGAGGACGAGCAGTACTTC. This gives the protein CASSQEGMEDEQYF.

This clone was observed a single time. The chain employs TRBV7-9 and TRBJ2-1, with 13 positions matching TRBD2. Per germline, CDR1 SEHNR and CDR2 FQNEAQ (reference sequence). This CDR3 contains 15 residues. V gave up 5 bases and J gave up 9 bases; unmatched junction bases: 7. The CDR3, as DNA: TGTGCCAGCAGCCTCGGACTAGCGGGAGTCGGTGAGCAGTTCTTC. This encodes CASSLGLAGVGEQFF.

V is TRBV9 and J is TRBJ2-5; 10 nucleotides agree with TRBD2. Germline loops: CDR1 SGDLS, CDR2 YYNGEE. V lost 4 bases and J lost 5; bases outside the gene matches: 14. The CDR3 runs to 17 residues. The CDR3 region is CASSPPLPSGREETQYF. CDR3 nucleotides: TGTGCCAGCAGCCCCCCTCTTCCTAGCGGGAGAGAGGAGACCCAGTACTTC.

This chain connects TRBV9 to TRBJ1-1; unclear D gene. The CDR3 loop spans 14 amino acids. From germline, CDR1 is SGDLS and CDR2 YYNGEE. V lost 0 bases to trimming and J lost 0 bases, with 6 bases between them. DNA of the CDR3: TGTGCCAGCAGCGTAGAGGTGATGAACACTGAAGCTTTCTTT. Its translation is CASSVEVMNTEAFF.

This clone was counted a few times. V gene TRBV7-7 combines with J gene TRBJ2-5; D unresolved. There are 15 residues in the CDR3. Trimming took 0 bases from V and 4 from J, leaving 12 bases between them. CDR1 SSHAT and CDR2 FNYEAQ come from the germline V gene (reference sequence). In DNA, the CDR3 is TGTGCCAGCAGCTTAGCGCTGGCCCCGTTAGAGACCCAGTACTTC. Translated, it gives CASSLALAPLETQYF.

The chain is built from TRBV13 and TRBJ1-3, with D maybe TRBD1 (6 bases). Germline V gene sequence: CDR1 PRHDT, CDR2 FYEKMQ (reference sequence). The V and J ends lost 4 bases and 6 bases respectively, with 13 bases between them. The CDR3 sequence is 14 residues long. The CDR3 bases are TGTGCCAGCAGCTCCACCCAGGGGTTAAACACCATATATTTT. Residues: CASSSTQGLNTIYF.

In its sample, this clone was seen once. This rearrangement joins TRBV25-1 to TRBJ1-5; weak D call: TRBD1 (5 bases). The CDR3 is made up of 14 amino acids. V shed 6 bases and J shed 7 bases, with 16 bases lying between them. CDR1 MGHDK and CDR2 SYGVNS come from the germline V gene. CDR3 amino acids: CASRGLQGNQPQHF. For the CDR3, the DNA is TGTGCCAGCAGGGGCCTCCAGGGTAACCAGCCCCAGCATTTT.

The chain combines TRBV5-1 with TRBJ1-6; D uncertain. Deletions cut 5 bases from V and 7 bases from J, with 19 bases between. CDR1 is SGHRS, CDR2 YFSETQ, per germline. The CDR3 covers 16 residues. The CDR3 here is CASSPRLFGINSPLHF. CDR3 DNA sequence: TGCGCCAGCAGTCCGAGACTATTCGGGATCAATTCACCCCTCCACTTT.

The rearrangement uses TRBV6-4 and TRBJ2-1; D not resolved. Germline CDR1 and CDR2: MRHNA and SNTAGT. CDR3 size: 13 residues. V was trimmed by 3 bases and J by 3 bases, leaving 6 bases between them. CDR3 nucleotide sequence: TGTGCCAGCAGTGAGGCAGGCTACAATGAGCAGTTCTTC. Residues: CASSEAGYNEQFF.

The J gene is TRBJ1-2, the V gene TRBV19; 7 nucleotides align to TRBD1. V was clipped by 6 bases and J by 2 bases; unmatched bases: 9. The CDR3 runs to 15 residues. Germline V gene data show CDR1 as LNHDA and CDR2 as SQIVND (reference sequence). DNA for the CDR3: TGTGCCAGTAGACTCGCGGGGACAGCAAACTATGGCTACACCTTC. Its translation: CASRLAGTANYGYTF.

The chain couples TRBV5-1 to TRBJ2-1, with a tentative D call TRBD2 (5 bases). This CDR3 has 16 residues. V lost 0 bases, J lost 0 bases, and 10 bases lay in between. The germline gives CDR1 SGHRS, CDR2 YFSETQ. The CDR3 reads CASSLVAQSSYNEQFF. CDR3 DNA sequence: TGCGCCAGCAGCTTGGTAGCGCAGAGCTCCTACAATGAGCAGTTCTTC.

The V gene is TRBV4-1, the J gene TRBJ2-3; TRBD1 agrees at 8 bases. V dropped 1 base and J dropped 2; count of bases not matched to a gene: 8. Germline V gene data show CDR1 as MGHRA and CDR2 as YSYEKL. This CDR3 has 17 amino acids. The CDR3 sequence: CASSQVPGTGLTDTQYF. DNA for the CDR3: TGCGCCAGCAGCCAAGTTCCCGGGACAGGACTCACAGATACGCAGTATTTT.

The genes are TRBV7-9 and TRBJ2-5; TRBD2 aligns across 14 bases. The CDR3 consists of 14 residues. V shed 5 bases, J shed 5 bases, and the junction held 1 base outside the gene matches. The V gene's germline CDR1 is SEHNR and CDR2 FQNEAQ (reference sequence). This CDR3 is CASSRLAGGETQYF. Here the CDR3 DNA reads TGTGCCAGCAGCCGACTAGCGGGAGGGGAGACCCAGTACTTC.

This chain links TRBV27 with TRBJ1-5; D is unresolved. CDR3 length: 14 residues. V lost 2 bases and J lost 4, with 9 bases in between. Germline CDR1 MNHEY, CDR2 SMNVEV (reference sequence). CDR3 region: CASSLRAGNQPQHF. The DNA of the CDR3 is TGTGCCAGCAGTTTAAGGGCAGGAAATCAGCCCCAGCATTTT.

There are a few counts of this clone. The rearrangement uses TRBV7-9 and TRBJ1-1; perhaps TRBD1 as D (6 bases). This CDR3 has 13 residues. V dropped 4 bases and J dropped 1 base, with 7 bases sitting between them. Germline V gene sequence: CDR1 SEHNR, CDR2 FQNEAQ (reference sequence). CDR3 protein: CASSSQGNTEAFF. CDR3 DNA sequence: TGTGCCAGCAGCTCACAGGGGAACACTGAAGCTTTCTTT.

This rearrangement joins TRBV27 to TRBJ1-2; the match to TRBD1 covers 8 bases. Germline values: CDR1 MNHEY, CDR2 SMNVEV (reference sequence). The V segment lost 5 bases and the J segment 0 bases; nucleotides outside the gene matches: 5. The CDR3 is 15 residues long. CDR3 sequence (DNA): TGTGCCAGCAGTCTATACAGGGGGACTAACTATGGCTACACCTTC. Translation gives CASSLYRGTNYGYTF.

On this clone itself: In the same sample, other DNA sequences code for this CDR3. CDR3 nucleotide sequence: TGTGCCAGCAGTTTGGGGCAGTCCAATGAGCAGTTCTTC. Protein product: CASSLGQSNEQFF. The chain is built from TRBV6-5 and TRBJ2-1; D is possibly TRBD1 (5 bases). Germline values: CDR1 MNHEY, CDR2 SVGAGI. CDR3 length: 13 residues. Trimming stripped 4 bases from V and 6 bases from J, with 10 bases between.

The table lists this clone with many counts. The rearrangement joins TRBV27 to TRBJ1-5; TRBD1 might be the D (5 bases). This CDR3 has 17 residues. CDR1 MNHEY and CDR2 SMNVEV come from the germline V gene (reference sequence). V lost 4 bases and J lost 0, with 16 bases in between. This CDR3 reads CASSSGTELYSNQPQHF. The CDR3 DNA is TGTGCCAGCAGTTCCGGGACGGAGCTTTATAGCAATCAGCCCCAGCATTTT.

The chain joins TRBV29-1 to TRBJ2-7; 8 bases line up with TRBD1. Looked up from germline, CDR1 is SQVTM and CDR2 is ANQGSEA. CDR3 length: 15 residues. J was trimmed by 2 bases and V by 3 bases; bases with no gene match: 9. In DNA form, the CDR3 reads TGCAGCGTTGAGACTGGACAGGGCCAAACCTACGAGCAGTACTTC. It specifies CSVETGQGQTYEQYF.

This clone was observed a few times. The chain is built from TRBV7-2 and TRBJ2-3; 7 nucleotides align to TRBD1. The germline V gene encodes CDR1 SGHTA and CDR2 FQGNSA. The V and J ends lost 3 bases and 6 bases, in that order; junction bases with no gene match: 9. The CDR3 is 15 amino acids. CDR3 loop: CASSLLKGASDTQYF. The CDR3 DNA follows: TGTGCCAGCAGCTTGTTAAAGGGGGCCTCTGATACGCAGTATTTT.

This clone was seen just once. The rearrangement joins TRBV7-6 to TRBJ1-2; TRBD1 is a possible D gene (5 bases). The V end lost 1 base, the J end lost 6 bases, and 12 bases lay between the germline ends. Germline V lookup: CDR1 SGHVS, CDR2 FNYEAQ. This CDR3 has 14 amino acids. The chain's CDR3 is CASSLGGRVNGYTF. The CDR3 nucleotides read TGTGCCAGCAGCTTAGGAGGCAGGGTTAATGGCTACACCTTC. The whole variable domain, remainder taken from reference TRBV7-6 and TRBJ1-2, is GAGVSQSPRYKVTKRGQDVALRCDPISGHVSLYWYRQALGQGPEFLTYFNYEAQQDKSGLPNDRFSAERPEGSISTLTIQRTEQRDSAMYRCASSLGGRVNGYTFGSGTRLTVV.

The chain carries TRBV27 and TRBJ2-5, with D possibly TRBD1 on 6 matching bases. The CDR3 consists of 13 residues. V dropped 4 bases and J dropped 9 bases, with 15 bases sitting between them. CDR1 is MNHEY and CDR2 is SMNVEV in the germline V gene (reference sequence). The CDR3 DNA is TGTGCCAGCAGTTCTACAGGGAGTGGGCCCCAGTACTTC. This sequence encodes CASSSTGSGPQYF.

The CDR3 nucleotides are TGTGCCAGCAGCCCCAGACAGGACCTGAACACCGGGGAGCTGTTTTTT. Encoded protein: CASSPRQDLNTGELFF. The chain joins TRBV5-4 to TRBJ2-2, with D possibly matching TRBD1 (6 bases). Trimming removed 4 bases from V and 1 base from J, with 14 bases in between. Germline lookup yields CDR1 SGHNT and CDR2 YYREEE (reference sequence). CDR3 length equals 16 residues.

The CDR3 here is CASTQGLGNTGELFF. The CDR3 DNA is TGCGCCAGCACCCAGGGTCTAGGGAACACCGGGGAGCTGTTTTTT. The V call is TRBV4-3, the J call TRBJ2-2, with D tentatively TRBD1 (5 bases). There are 15 residues in the CDR3. In germline, CDR1 is LGHNA, CDR2 YSLEER. Trimming shortened V by 7 bases and J by 1 base, and 13 bases separated the two germline ends.

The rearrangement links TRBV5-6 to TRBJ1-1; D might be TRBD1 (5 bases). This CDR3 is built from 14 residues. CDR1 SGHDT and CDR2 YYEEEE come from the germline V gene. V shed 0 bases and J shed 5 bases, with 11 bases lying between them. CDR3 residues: CASSLVGDRTEAFF. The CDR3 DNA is TGTGCCAGCAGCTTGGTGGGGGACCGGACTGAAGCTTTCTTT. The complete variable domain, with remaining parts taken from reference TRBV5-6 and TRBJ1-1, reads DAGVTQSPTHLIKTRGQQVTLRCSPKSGHDTVSWYQQALGQGPQFIFQYYEEEERQRGNFPDRFSGHQFPNYSSELNVNALLLGDSALYLCASSLVGDRTEAFFGQGTRLTVV.

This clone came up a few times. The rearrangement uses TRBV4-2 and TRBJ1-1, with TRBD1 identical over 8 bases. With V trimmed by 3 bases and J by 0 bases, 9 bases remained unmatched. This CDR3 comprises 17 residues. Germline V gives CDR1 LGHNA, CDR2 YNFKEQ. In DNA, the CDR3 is TGTGCCAGCAGCCATTTTCAGGGGGCCTCCATGAACACTGAAGCTTTCTTT. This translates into CASSHFQGASMNTEAFF.

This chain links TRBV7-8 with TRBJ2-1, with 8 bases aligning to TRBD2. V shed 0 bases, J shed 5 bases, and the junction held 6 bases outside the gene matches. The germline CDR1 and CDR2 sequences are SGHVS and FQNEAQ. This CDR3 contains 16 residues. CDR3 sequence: CASSLARGGKNNEQFF. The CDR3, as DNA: TGTGCCAGCAGCTTAGCTCGCGGGGGGAAAAACAATGAGCAGTTCTTC. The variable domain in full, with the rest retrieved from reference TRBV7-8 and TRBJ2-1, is GAGVSQSPRYKVAKRGQDVALRCDPISGHVSLFWYQQALGQGPEFLTYFQNEAQLDKSGLPSDRFFAERPEGSVSTLKIQRTQQEDSAVYLCASSLARGGKNNEQFFGPGTRLTVL.